A single sample gave rise to the 3 T cell receptor beta chains below, sequenced in a study of graft-versus-host responses after intestinal transplantation. Clones were sequenced by immunoSEQ multiplex PCR, and TCRdb holds only the in-frame ones, with some missing. The repertoire includes about 70,000 clones, roughly 91% of them detected once, and 1.3% sits in the top ten. What these receptors recognize is not known. The specimen comprised unstimulated CD8+ T cells sorted from spleen or lymph node cells, sampled before intestinal transplant. Receptor source: a human donor who received an intestinal transplant.

This clone occurred once. The chain joins TRBV7-8 to TRBJ1-5; D is undetermined. Trimming left V 4 bases short and J 1 base short, with 5 bases between. The CDR3 has 13 residues. Germline V gene data show CDR1 as SGHVS and CDR2 as FQNEAQ. CDR3 region: CASSWASNQPQHF. As DNA, the CDR3 is TGTGCCAGCAGCTGGGCGAGCAATCAGCCCCAGCATTTT.

The chain recombines TRBV9 with TRBJ1-2, with TRBD1 matching over 10 bases. The CDR3 spans 17 residues. The V gene's germline CDR1 is SGDLS and CDR2 YYNGEE. With 4 bases clipped from V and 6 bases from J, the junction kept 15 bases outside the gene matches. For the CDR3, the DNA is TGTGCCAGCAGCTTCGGGACAGGGGCTACAGGAGTGAATGGCTACACCTTC. Translation gives CASSFGTGATGVNGYTF.

The chain employs TRBV29-1 and TRBJ2-7; 10 nucleotides match TRBD1. This CDR3 comprises 14 residues. CDR1 and CDR2 from the germline V gene are SQVTM and ANQGSEA. V shed 2 bases, J shed 4 bases, and the junction held 5 bases outside the gene matches. CDR3 region: CSVENRDRGYEQYF. The CDR3 DNA reads TGCAGCGTTGAAAACAGGGACAGGGGTTACGAGCAGTACTTC.